One sample yielded the 26 T cell receptor beta chains listed below, sequenced in a study of blood T cell repertoires in COVID-19. Data came from immunoSEQ multiplex PCR; TCRdb stores just in-frame clones and leaves some out. Among approximately 160,000 clones listed, 85% to 95% were seen once. Material: peripheral blood. The receptor set was obtained from a man aged 50 to 60 with acute or convalescent COVID-19.

CDR3 region: CASSRLNTEAFF. Here the CDR3 DNA reads TGTGCCAGCAGTCGTTTAAACACTGAAGCTTTCTTT. V gene TRBV6-5 combines with J gene TRBJ1-1, with unresolved D. The ends were cut back, 5 bases at V and 2 bases at J, with 6 bases in the middle. Per germline, CDR1 MNHEY and CDR2 SVGAGI. The CDR3 is 12 amino acids.

This sequence joins TRBV6-4 and TRBJ1-2; a weak D match, TRBD1 (5 bases). The V end was cut by 7 bases, the J end by 1 base, with 10 bases between. Germline CDR1 MRHNA, CDR2 SNTAGT. The length of the CDR3 is 13 residues. CDR3 region: CASNDGGNYGYTF. The CDR3 DNA follows: TGTGCCAGCAACGACGGGGGTAACTATGGCTACACCTTC.

V gene TRBV3-1 (or the pseudogene TRBV3-2) combines with J gene TRBJ2-1; 7 bases align to TRBD2. Germline V gene sequence: CDR1 LGHDT, CDR2 YNNKEL (reference sequence). CDR3 length equals 16 residues. Trimming took 1 base from V and 6 from J; bases not matched to a gene: 9. The CDR3 DNA follows: TGTGCCAGCAGCCAAGTAGCGGGCCACGGGGTCAATGAGCAGTTCTTC. Translated: CASSQVAGHGVNEQFF.

The chain has TRBV5-1 and TRBJ1-2; TRBD1 matches at 7 bases. The CDR3 spans 14 residues. V lost 1 base and J lost 2; bases outside the gene matches: 2. Germline-derived CDR1 and CDR2 are SGHRS and YFSETQ. This CDR3 is CASSLSGQNYGYTF. The CDR3 coding sequence is TGCGCCAGCAGCTTGTCGGGACAGAACTATGGCTACACCTTC.

The chain carries TRBV6-5 and TRBJ2-2; 11 positions agree with TRBD1. The CDR3 length is 14 residues. Unmatched junction bases numbered 4, after V lost 6 bases and J lost 7 bases. Germline CDR1 is MNHEY and CDR2 is SVGAGI. The CDR3 protein is CASSRTGGLGELFF. The DNA of the CDR3 is TGTGCCAGCAGCAGGACAGGGGGCCTCGGGGAGCTGTTTTTT.

Worth noting for this clone: This could be a read error, since a much larger clone is one nucleotide away. This sample includes further DNA sequences coding for the same CDR3. The CDR3 bases are TGTGCCAGCAGTGAAGGCAGATATCAGCCCCAGCATTTT. Protein: CASSEGRYQPQHF. The V gene is TRBV2, the J gene TRBJ1-5; D gene unclear. The germline gives CDR1 SNHLY, CDR2 FYNNEI. CDR3 length: 13 amino acids. Trimming stripped 1 base from V and 5 bases from J, with 6 bases between. Full variable domain (rest looked up from reference TRBV2 and TRBJ1-5): EPEVTQTPSHQVTQMGQEVILRCVPISNHLYFYWYRQILGQKVEFLVSFYNNEISEKSEIFDDQFSVERPDGSNFTLKIRSTKLEDSAMYFCASSEGRYQPQHFGDGTRLSIL.

This chain joins TRBV6-5 and TRBJ2-1, with 9 bases that match TRBD2. CDR3 size: 16 residues. Germline CDR1 MNHEY, CDR2 SVGAGI. The V gene end was trimmed by 0 bases and the J gene end by 4 bases; junction bases not matched to a gene: 4. The CDR3 DNA sequence: TGTGCCAGCAGTTACTCAGGACTAGCGATTTACAATGAGCAGTTCTTC. Translating gives CASSYSGLAIYNEQFF.

This chain joins TRBV24-1 and TRBJ2-7; TRBD2 agrees at 11 bases. Germline loops: CDR1 KGHDR, CDR2 SFDVKD. The V gene end was trimmed by 5 bases and the J gene end by 2 bases; junction bases not matched to a gene: 7. There are 16 residues in the CDR3. CDR3 DNA: TGTGCCACCAGTGCTTCCGGGACTAGCGGAACCTACGAGCAGTACTTC. As protein: CATSASGTSGTYEQYF.

V and J are TRBV5-8 and TRBJ1-5; tentative D call: TRBD1 (6 bases). This CDR3 is 15 amino acids long. V lost 2 bases to trimming and J lost 5 bases, with 14 bases between them. CDR1 and CDR2 from the germline V gene are SGHTS and YDEGEE. The CDR3 reads CASSFRTGSDQPQHF. Written as DNA, the CDR3 is TGTGCCAGCAGCTTCCGTACAGGGTCGGATCAGCCCCAGCATTTT.

The gene calls are TRBV18 and TRBJ2-5, with 9 positions matching TRBD1. Germline values: CDR1 KGHSH, CDR2 LQKENI. This CDR3 has 16 amino acids. After removal of 4 bases from V and 3 bases from J, the junction contained 9 bases not matched to a gene. The DNA of the CDR3 is TGTGCCAGCTCACGTTGGACAGGGGCGACTGAAGAGACCCAGTACTTC. Its protein product is CASSRWTGATEETQYF.

This clone has a single count. The rearrangement joins TRBV5-1 to TRBJ2-5; a possible D gene is TRBD1 (6 bases). Trimming removed 1 base from V and 5 bases from J, with 12 bases in between. Germline CDR1 and CDR2: SGHRS and YFSETQ. CDR3 length equals 14 residues. The CDR3 coding sequence is TGCGCCAGCAGCTTGCATGGGGGCTCGGAGACCCAGTACTTC. Protein sequence: CASSLHGGSETQYF.

A note on this clone: Other DNA sequences in this sample translate to the same CDR3. The V call is TRBV30, the J call TRBJ2-3; 8 bases align to TRBD2. This CDR3 has 15 residues. CDR1 and CDR2 (germline): GTSNPN, SVGIG (reference sequence). J lost 0 bases, V lost 1 base, and 3 bases had no gene match. In DNA, the CDR3 is TGTGCCTGGAGTGGTCTAGCGGGCAGCACAGATACGCAGTATTTT. It translates to CAWSGLAGSTDTQYF.

This clone was observed once. This chain joins TRBV19 and TRBJ2-1; 8 bases agree with TRBD1. The V gene end was trimmed by 5 bases and the J gene end by 3 bases; junction bases not matched to a gene: 9. Germline-derived CDR1 and CDR2 are LNHDA and SQIVND (reference sequence). The CDR3 spans 16 residues. The CDR3 DNA sequence: TGTGCCAGTAGTGCCAGGGGGCTGGACTTCTACAATGAGCAGTTCTTC. This translates into CASSARGLDFYNEQFF.

Notes on this clone: This sample includes further DNA sequences coding for the same CDR3. The V call is TRBV19, the J call TRBJ1-5, with D unclear. CDR1 and CDR2 from the germline V gene are LNHDA and SQIVND (reference sequence). Trimming removed 1 base at V and 2 bases at J, with 9 bases between. The CDR3 spans 15 residues. The CDR3 coding sequence is TGTGCCAGTAGTATAGGAGGCGGGGGCAATCAGCCCCAGCATTTT. It encodes CASSIGGGGNQPQHF. The whole variable domain, filled in from reference TRBV19 and TRBJ1-5, reads DGGITQSPKYLFRKEGQNVTLSCEQNLNHDAMYWYRQDPGQGLRLIYYSQIVNDFQKGDIAEGYSVSREKKESFPLTVTSAQKNPTAFYLCASSIGGGGNQPQHFGDGTRLSIL.

This clone was seen a handful of times. The chain employs TRBV19 and TRBJ1-6; 11 bases fit TRBD1. CDR1 and CDR2 from the germline V gene are LNHDA and SQIVND (reference sequence). The CDR3 has 18 amino acids. V trimming: 3 bases; J trimming: 1 base; junction bases outside the gene matches: 5. The CDR3 DNA is TGTGCCAGTAGTATTTCTGGGACAGGGGGTTCCTATAATTCACCCCTCCACTTT. Translation gives CASSISGTGGSYNSPLHF.

The CDR3 protein is CAWSLTYEQYF. The CDR3 region has the DNA TGTGCCTGGAGTCTTACCTACGAGCAGTACTTC. V is TRBV19 and J is TRBJ2-7; D remains ambiguous. V was shortened by 11 bases and J by 2 bases, with 10 bases between the two germline ends. The CDR3 is 11 residues long. Germline CDR1 reads LNHDA; CDR2 reads SQIVND (reference sequence).

The gene calls are TRBV28 and TRBJ1-5; possible D gene TRBD1, 6 bases. This CDR3 comprises 11 residues. Germline loops: CDR1 MDHEN, CDR2 SYDVKM. V lost 6 bases to trimming and J lost 12 bases, with 12 bases between them. This chain's CDR3 is CASSPDRFQHF. The CDR3 DNA is TGTGCCAGCAGCCCCGACAGGTTCCAGCATTTT.

This chain uses TRBV6-2 or TRBV6-3 with TRBJ1-5; D not certain. V lost 5 bases and J lost 4, with 15 bases in between. Germline V lookup: CDR1 MNHEY, CDR2 SVGEGT. The CDR3 totals 15 residues. The CDR3 sequence: CASSKHTFPNQPQHF. In DNA form, the CDR3 reads TGTGCCAGCAGTAAACACACGTTTCCAAATCAGCCCCAGCATTTT.

This rearrangement joins TRBV12-3 or TRBV12-4 to TRBJ2-5, with a weak D call TRBD1 (5 bases). Trimming removed 6 bases from V and 6 bases from J, with 11 bases in between. The CDR3 runs to 12 residues. CDR3 protein: CASSQDRKTQYF. The DNA of the CDR3 is TGTGCCAGCAGCCAAGACAGAAAGACCCAGTACTTC.

This chain uses TRBV2 with TRBJ1-2, with TRBD1 identical over 9 bases. The CDR3 runs to 14 residues. CDR1 is SNHLY, CDR2 FYNNEI, per germline. J gave up 4 bases and V 2 bases, and 2 bases lay outside the gene matches. CDR3 protein: CASSEQTGGYGYTF. DNA of the CDR3: TGTGCCAGCAGTGAACAGACAGGGGGCTATGGCTACACCTTC.

J is TRBJ1-6 and V is TRBV4-1, with D hard to call. CDR3 length: 14 residues. Trimming cost V 2 bases and J 5 bases, with 7 bases left between them. Germline loops: CDR1 MGHRA, CDR2 YSYEKL. In nucleotides, the CDR3 is TGCGCCAGCAGCCAACCCGGGAATAATTCACCCCTCCACTTT. Translation gives CASSQPGNNSPLHF.

This chain connects TRBV12-3 or TRBV12-4 to TRBJ1-2; possible D gene TRBD1, 5 bases. The CDR3 is made up of 13 amino acids. Trimming removed 6 bases at V and 2 bases at J, with 10 bases between. DNA for the CDR3: TGTGCCAGCAGCCTACGGGGGAACTATGGCTACACCTTC. It codes for CASSLRGNYGYTF.

J is TRBJ2-7 and V is TRBV29-1; 7 nucleotides agree with TRBD1. Germline CDR1 SQVTM, CDR2 ANQGSEA. V trimming: 4 bases; J trimming: 5 bases; junction bases outside the gene matches: 11. CDR3 length: 14 amino acids. CDR3 in amino acids: CSVGGTTGRNEQYF. The CDR3 DNA reads as TGCAGCGTTGGGGGGACGACAGGGAGAAACGAGCAGTACTTC.

This rearrangement joins TRBV19 to TRBJ1-5, with 8 nucleotides matching TRBD1. CDR1 is LNHDA, CDR2 SQIVND, per germline (reference sequence). The CDR3 extends over 15 amino acids. J was trimmed by 0 bases and V by 4 bases; bases with no gene match: 2. CDR3 sequence (DNA): TGTGCCAGTAGTACAACAGGGGGTAGCAATCAGCCCCAGCATTTT. It codes for CASSTTGGSNQPQHF.

The rearrangement joins TRBV15 to TRBJ1-5; D is ambiguous. Trimming removed 1 base from V and 2 bases from J, with 15 bases in between. Germline V CDR1 and CDR2: LNHNV, YYDKDF (reference sequence). The CDR3 extends over 17 amino acids. The CDR3 sequence is CATSRGWRKEGNQPQHF. CDR3 DNA: TGTGCCACCAGCAGAGGATGGAGAAAAGAGGGCAATCAGCCCCAGCATTTT.

V gene TRBV30 combines with J gene TRBJ1-5; D perhaps matches TRBD1 (5 bases). V lost 5 bases to trimming and J lost 2 bases, with 13 bases between them. The CDR3 has 14 residues. CDR1 is GTSNPN and CDR2 is SVGIG in the germline V gene (reference sequence). The CDR3 region is CAWDQGIGNQPQHF. In DNA form, the CDR3 reads TGTGCCTGGGACCAGGGCATCGGCAATCAGCCCCAGCATTTT.